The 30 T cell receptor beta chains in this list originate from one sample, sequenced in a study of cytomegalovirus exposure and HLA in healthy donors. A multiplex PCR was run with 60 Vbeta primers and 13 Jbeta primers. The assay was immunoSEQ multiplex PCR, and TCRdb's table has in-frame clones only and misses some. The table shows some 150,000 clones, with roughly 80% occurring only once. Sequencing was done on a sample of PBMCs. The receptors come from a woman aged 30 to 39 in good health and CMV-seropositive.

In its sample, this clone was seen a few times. The CDR3 DNA reads TGTGCCACCAGCAGAGGGCGGAATCAGCCCCAGCATTTT. Translation: CATSRGRNQPQHF. The chain employs TRBV15 and TRBJ1-5, with no clear D. This CDR3 has 13 amino acids. V lost 1 base, J lost 4 bases, and 5 bases lay in between. Germline CDR1 and CDR2: LNHNV and YYDKDF (reference sequence). Supplemented by reference TRBV15 and TRBJ1-5, the full variable domain reads DAMVIQNPRYQVTQFGKPVTLSCSQTLNHNVMYWYQQKSSQAPKLLFHYYDKDFNNEADTPDNFQSRRPNTSFCFLDIRSPGLGDTAMYLCATSRGRNQPQHFGDGTRLSIL.

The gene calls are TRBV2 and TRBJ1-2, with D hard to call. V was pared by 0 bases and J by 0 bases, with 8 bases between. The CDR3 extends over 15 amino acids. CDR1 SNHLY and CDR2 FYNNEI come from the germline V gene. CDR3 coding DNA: TGTGCCAGCAGTGAAGCGAGCGGAACTAACTATGGCTACACCTTC. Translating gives CASSEASGTNYGYTF.

CDR3 DNA: TGTGCCAGCAGCGTCGACAGGGCCCAAGAGACCCAGTACTTC. Translating gives CASSVDRAQETQYF. The gene calls are TRBV2 and TRBJ2-5; 7 bases fit TRBD1. Germline CDR1 reads SNHLY; CDR2 reads FYNNEI. Losses at the gene ends were 6 bases for V and 1 base for J; bases not matched to a gene: 5. The CDR3 length is 14 residues.

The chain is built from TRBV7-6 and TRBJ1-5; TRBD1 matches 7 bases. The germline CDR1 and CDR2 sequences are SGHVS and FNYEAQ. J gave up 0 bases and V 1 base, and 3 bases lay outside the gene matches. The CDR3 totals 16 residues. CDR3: CASSLGAGGSNQPQHF. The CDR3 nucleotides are TGTGCCAGCAGCTTAGGGGCAGGGGGTAGCAATCAGCCCCAGCATTTT.

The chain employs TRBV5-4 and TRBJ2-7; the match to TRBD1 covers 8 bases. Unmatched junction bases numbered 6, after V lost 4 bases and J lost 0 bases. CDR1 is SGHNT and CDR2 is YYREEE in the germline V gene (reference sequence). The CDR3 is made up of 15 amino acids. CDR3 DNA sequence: TGTGCCAGCAGCGGGGGACAGGACCTCTCCTACGAGCAGTACTTC. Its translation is CASSGGQDLSYEQYF.

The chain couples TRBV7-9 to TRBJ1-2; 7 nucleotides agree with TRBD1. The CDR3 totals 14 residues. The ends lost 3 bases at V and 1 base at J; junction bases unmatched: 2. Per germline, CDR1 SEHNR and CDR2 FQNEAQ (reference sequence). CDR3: CASSFQGDNYGYTF. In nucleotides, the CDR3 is TGTGCCAGCAGCTTCCAGGGGGATAACTATGGCTACACCTTC.

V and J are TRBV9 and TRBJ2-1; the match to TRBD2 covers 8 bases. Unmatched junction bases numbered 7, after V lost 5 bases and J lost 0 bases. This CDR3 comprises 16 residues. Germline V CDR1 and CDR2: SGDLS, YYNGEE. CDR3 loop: CASSPLAGSSYNEQFF. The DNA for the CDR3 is TGTGCCAGCAGTCCCTTAGCGGGGAGCTCCTACAATGAGCAGTTCTTC. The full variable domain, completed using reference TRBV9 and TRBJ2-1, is DSGVTQTPKHLITATGQRVTLRCSPRSGDLSVYWYQQSLDQGLQFLIQYYNGEERAKGNILERFSAQQFPDLHSELNLSSLELGDSALYFCASSPLAGSSYNEQFFGPGTRLTVL.

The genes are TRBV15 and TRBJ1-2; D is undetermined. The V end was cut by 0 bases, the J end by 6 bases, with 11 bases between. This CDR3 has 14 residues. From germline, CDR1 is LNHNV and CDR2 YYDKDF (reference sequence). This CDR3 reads CATSRDRTRDGYTF. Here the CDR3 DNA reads TGTGCCACCAGCAGAGACAGAACCCGTGATGGCTACACCTTC.

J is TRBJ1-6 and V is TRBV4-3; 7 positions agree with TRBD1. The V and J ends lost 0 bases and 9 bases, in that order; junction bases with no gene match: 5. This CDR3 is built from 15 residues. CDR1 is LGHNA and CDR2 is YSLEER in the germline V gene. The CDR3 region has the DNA TGCGCCAGCAGCCAAGATACGAGGACAGGTTCACCCCTCCACTTT. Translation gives CASSQDTRTGSPLHF.

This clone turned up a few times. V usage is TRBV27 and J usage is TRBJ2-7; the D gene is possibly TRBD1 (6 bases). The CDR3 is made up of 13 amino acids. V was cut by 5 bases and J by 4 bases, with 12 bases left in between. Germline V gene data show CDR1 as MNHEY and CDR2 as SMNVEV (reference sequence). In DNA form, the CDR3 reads TGTGCCAGCAGTGGCAGGGGAGAGTACGAGCAGTACTTC. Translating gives CASSGRGEYEQYF.

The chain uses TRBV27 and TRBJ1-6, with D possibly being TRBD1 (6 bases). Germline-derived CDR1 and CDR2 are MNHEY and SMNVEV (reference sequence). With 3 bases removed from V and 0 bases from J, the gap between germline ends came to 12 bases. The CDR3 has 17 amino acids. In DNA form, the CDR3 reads TGTGCCAGCAGTTTTCGGGGACAATTCTCCTATAATTCACCCCTCCACTTT. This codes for CASSFRGQFSYNSPLHF.

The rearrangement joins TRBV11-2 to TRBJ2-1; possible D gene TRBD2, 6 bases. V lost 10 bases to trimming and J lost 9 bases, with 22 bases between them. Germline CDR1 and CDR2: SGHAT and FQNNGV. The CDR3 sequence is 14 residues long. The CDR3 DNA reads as TGTGCCACCGGAGGAGGGGATCCTATAAGTGAGCAGTTCTTC. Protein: CATGGGDPISEQFF.

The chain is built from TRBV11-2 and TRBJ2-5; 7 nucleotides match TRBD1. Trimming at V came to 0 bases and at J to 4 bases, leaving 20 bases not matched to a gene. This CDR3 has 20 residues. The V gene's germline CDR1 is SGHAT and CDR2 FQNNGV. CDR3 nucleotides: TGTGCCAGCAGCTTAGATCTGTTGGGGACAGAGCTAGGGGTGGGAGAGACCCAGTACTTC. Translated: CASSLDLLGTELGVGETQYF.

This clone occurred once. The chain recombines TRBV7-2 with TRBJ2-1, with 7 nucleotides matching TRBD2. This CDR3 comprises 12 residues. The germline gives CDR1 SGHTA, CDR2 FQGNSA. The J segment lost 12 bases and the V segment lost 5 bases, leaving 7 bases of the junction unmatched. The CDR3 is CASSVGERGQFF. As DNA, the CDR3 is TGTGCCAGCAGCGTGGGAGAGCGGGGGCAGTTCTTC.

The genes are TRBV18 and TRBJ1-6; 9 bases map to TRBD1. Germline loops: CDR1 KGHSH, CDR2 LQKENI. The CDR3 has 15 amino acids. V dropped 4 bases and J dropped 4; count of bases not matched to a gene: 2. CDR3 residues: CASSLTGGYNSPLHF. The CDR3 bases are TGTGCCAGCTCACTGACAGGGGGGTATAATTCACCCCTCCACTTT.

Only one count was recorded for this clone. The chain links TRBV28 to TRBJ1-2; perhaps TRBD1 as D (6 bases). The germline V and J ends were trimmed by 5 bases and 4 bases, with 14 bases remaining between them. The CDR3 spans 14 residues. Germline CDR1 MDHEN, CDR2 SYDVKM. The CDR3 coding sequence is TGTGCCAGCAGTGAGGGGGGGCGCACCTATGGCTACACCTTC. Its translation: CASSEGGRTYGYTF.

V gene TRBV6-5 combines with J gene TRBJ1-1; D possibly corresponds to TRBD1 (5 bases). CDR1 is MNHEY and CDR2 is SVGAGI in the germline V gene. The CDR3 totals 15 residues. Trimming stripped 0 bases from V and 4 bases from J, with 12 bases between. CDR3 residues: CASSYSSGVSTEAFF. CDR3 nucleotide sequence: TGTGCCAGCAGTTACTCGTCGGGGGTTAGCACTGAAGCTTTCTTT.

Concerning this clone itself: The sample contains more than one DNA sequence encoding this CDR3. The DNA of the CDR3 is TGTGCCAGCAGCTTTTCTCCAGGGGACACTGAAGCTTTCTTT. Protein product: CASSFSPGDTEAFF. This sequence joins TRBV7-3 and TRBJ1-1; weak D call: TRBD1 (6 bases). The germline V gene encodes CDR1 SGHTA and CDR2 FQGTGA. V lost 3 bases and J 3 bases, leaving 11 bases between the germline ends. This CDR3 spans 14 amino acids.

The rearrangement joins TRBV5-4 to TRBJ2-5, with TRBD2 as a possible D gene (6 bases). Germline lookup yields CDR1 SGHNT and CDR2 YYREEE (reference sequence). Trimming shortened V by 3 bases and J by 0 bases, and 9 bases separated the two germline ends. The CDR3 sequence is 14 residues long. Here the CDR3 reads CASSSRDYQETQYF. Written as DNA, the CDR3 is TGTGCCAGCAGCTCAAGGGACTACCAAGAGACCCAGTACTTC.

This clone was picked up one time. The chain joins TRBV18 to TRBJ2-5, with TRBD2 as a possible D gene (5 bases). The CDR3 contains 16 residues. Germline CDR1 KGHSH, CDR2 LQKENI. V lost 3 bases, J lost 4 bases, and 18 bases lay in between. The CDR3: CASSPLLRETTETQYF. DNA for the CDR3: TGTGCCAGCTCACCTCTTCTTAGGGAGACCACAGAGACCCAGTACTTC.

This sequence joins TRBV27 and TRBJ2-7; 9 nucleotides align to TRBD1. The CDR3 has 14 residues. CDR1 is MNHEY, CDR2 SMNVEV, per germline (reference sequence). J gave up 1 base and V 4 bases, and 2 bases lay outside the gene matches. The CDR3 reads CASSWGTGSYEQYF. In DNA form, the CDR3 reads TGTGCCAGCAGTTGGGGGACAGGGTCCTACGAGCAGTACTTC.

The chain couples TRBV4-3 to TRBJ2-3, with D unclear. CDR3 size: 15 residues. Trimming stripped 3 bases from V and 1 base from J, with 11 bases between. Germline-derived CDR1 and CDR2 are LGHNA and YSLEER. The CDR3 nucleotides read TGCGCCAGCAGCCAGATTAGAGAGGGCACAGATACGCAGTATTTT. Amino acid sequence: CASSQIREGTDTQYF.

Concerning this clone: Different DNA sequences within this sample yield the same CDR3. The CDR3 DNA sequence: TGTGCCAGCAGCGTAGCCGGGACAGGGGTTTCACCCCTCCACTTT. Its translation is CASSVAGTGVSPLHF. The chain is built from TRBV9 and TRBJ1-6, with 10 positions matching TRBD1. V was clipped by 0 bases and J by 9 bases; unmatched bases: 3. The germline CDR1 and CDR2 sequences are SGDLS and YYNGEE. The length of the CDR3 is 15 residues.

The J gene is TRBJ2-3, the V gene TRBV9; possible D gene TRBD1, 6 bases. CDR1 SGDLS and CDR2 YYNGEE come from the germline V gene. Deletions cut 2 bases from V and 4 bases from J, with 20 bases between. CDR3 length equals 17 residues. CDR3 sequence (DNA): TGTGCCAGCAGCGTGGCAAAACAGGGTGTTAGGGCAGATACGCAGTATTTT. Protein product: CASSVAKQGVRADTQYF.

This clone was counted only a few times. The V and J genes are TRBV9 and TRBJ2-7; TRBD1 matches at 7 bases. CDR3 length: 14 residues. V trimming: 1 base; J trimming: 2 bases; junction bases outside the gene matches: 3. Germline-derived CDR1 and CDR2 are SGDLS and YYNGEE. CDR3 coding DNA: TGTGCCAGCAGCGTACAGGGGGTTCCCTACGAGCAGTACTTC. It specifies CASSVQGVPYEQYF. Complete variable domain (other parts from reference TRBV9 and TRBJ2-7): DSGVTQTPKHLITATGQRVTLRCSPRSGDLSVYWYQQSLDQGLQFLIQYYNGEERAKGNILERFSAQQFPDLHSELNLSSLELGDSALYFCASSVQGVPYEQYFGPGTRLTVT.

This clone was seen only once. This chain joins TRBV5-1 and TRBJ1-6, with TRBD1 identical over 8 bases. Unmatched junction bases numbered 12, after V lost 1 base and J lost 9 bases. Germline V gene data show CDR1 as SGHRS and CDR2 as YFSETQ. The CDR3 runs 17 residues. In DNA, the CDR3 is TGCGCCAGCAGCTTGTTGTCTCAGGGGGCGACGAGTTCACCCCTCCACTTT. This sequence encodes CASSLLSQGATSSPLHF.

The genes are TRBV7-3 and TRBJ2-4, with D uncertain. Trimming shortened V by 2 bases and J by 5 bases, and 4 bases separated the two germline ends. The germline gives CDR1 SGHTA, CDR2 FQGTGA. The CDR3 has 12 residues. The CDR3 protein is CASSLAENIQYF. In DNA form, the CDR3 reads TGTGCCAGCAGCTTAGCAGAAAACATTCAGTACTTC.

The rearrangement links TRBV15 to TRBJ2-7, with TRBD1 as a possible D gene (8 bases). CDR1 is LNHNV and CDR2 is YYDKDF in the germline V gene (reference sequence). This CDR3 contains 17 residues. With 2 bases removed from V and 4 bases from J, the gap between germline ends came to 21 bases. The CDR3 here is CATSRQVKQGGTYEQYF. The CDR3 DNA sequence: TGTGCCACCAGCAGACAAGTTAAACAGGGGGGGACTTACGAGCAGTACTTC.

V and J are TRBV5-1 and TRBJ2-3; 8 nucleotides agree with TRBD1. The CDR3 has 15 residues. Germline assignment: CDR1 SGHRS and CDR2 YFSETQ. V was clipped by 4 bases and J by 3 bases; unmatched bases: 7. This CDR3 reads CASSHRDRLTDTQYF. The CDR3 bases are TGCGCCAGCAGCCATCGGGACAGGTTAACAGATACGCAGTATTTT.

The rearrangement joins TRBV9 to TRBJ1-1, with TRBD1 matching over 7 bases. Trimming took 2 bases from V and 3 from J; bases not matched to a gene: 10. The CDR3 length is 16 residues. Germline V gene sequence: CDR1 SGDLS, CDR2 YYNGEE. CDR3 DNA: TGTGCCAGCAGCGTCAACAGACAGGGATCGGACACTGAAGCTTTCTTT. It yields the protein CASSVNRQGSDTEAFF.